What follows are 27 T cell receptor beta chains derived from one specimen sequenced in a study of T cell clonality in common variable immunodeficiency. The protocol was immunoSEQ multiplex PCR, while the TCRdb copy is restricted to in-frame clones and leaves out a portion. The record shows about 35,000 clones for this sample, with no singletons present. The antigens of these receptors remain unknown. Study-wide points: Reportedly, TCR beta sequences from common variable immunodeficiency showed fewer deletions and N-nucleotide insertions.

The sequencing sample was made of peripheral blood mononuclear cells. The receptors here all came from a human donor with common variable immunodeficiency.

This clone has at least ten counts. The read finishes 3 residues shy of the CDR3 end, and the germline J gene is used to complete it. This rearrangement joins TRBV5-6 to TRBJ2-1; tentative D call: TRBD1 (6 bases). V was shortened by 5 bases and J by 4 bases, with 16 bases between the two germline ends. Germline CDR1 is SGHDT and CDR2 is YYEEEE. CDR3 length: 15 amino acids. The CDR3 loop reads CASRETGQLYNEQFF. The sequenced part of the CDR3 DNA is TGTGCCAGCAGGGAAACGGGACAACTATACAATGAG.

The sample holds many counts of this clone. The CDR3 is cut off 3 residues early in the read; its end comes from the germline J gene. The gene calls are TRBV30 and TRBJ1-6; 7 bases are a match to TRBD1. V was pared by 0 bases and J by 11 bases, with 10 bases of the junction left unmatched. This CDR3 comprises 15 residues. CDR1 and CDR2 from the germline V gene are GTSNPN and SVGIG (reference sequence). Incomplete CDR3 DNA: TGTGCCTGGAGTGTATTGAACAGGGGCAACCCACCC. Its protein is CAWSVLNRGNPP. The full CDR3 reads CAWSVLNRGNPPLHF.

As regards this clone: Read sequence stops 3 residues before the CDR3 end, and the germline J gene provides the missing end. The J gene is TRBJ2-1, the V gene TRBV2, with D perhaps TRBD1 (5 bases). V was shortened by 6 bases and J by 6 bases, with 12 bases between the two germline ends. Per the germline V gene, CDR1 is SNHLY and CDR2 is FYNNEI. CDR3 length: 13 amino acids. Incomplete CDR3 DNA: TGTGCCAGCAGCGGGTGGCAGGGCAATGAG. This gives the protein CASSGWQGNE. The full CDR3 sequence reads CASSGWQGNEQFF.

This clone was seen a few times. The CDR3 is cut off 3 residues early in the read; its end comes from the germline J gene. The rearrangement joins TRBV6-1 to TRBJ1-2; D is unclear. The CDR3 has 13 amino acids. CDR1 and CDR2 from the germline V gene are MNHNS and SASEGT. CDR3 DNA (partial): TGTGCCAGCAGTGATATGGGTTCGGGGGGC. Its protein is CASSDMGSGG. The whole CDR3 protein reads CASSDMGSGGYTF.

Comment on this clone: The read comes to an end 3 residues before the CDR3 does, leaving the germline J gene to fill in the end. The rearrangement uses TRBV20-1 and TRBJ2-1; 9 bases align to TRBD1. V was clipped by 0 bases and J by 9 bases; unmatched bases: 9. Germline loops: CDR1 DFQATT, CDR2 SNEGSKA (reference sequence). This CDR3 spans 15 amino acids. CDR3 DNA, as far as it was read: TGCAGTGCTAGAGATCGGGACAGGGCTGGTAGTGAG. It specifies CSARDRDRAGSE. The CDR3 as a whole reads CSARDRDRAGSEQFF.

This clone was observed a handful of times. CDR3 bases read: TGCGCCAGCAGCTTGGCTAGTCACTCCTACGAG. This translates into CASSLASHSYE. The entire CDR3 is CASSLASHSYEQYF. The chain couples TRBV5-1 to TRBJ2-7, with D unclear. The CDR3 goes on 3 residues after the read ends, and that part is filled in from the germline J gene. Germline assignment: CDR1 SGHRS and CDR2 YFSETQ. This CDR3 is built from 14 residues. V was shortened by 0 bases and J by 0 bases, with 7 bases between the two germline ends.

Only a few counts were recorded for this clone. Read sequence stops 3 residues before the CDR3 end, and the germline J gene provides the missing end. The rearrangement joins TRBV30 to TRBJ2-1, with 9 nucleotides matching TRBD1. CDR1 and CDR2 (germline): GTSNPN, SVGIG (reference sequence). Trimming removed 2 bases from V and 8 bases from J; junction bases left unmatched: 10. The CDR3 extends over 15 amino acids. The CDR3 spells CAWSKNRGLGDEQFF. Partial CDR3 DNA: TGTGCCTGGAGTAAAAACAGGGGGCTTGGAGATGAG.

The sample holds many counts of this clone. CDR3 DNA, as far as it was read: TGTGCCAGCAGCCAGCTACAGGTTAACAATGAG. It translates to CASSQLQVNNE. From start to end, the CDR3 is CASSQLQVNNEQFF. The chain joins TRBV14 to TRBJ2-1; possibly TRBD1 for D (5 bases). Read data end 3 residues before the CDR3 end; the end is taken from the germline J gene. CDR3 length: 14 amino acids. Trimming removed 3 bases from V and 5 bases from J, with 11 bases in between. The germline CDR1 and CDR2 sequences are SGHDN and FVKESK.

The table lists this clone with a few counts. The CDR3 DNA, read in part, is TGTGCCAGCAGCTCCGAGCGGTCAAAGTCACCC. Translated: CASSSERSKSP. The complete CDR3 protein is CASSSERSKSPLHF. This chain uses TRBV7-9 with TRBJ1-6; unclear D gene. The read is 3 residues too short to cover the CDR3 end, so that end is filled in from the germline J gene. With 4 bases removed from V and 10 bases from J, the gap between germline ends came to 14 bases. The germline V gene has CDR1 SEHNR and CDR2 FQNEAQ (reference sequence). The CDR3 is 14 residues long.

Of note for this clone: Only one base separates this from a far larger clonotype, so it likely reflects a read error. The read ends 3 residues early relative to the CDR3; the germline J gene fills the gap. The rearrangement links TRBV19 to TRBJ2-1; D is possibly TRBD2 (6 bases). Germline CDR1 LNHDA, CDR2 SQIVND (reference sequence). Trimming shortened V by 3 bases and J by 2 bases, and 11 bases separated the two germline ends. CDR3 length: 15 amino acids. Partial CDR3 DNA: TGTGCCAGTAGTATCCTTGCGGGGACCTACAATGAG. Translation gives CASSILAGTYNE. The entire CDR3 protein is CASSILAGTYNEQFF.

This clone showed up just a few times. The DNA ends 3 residues before the CDR3 does, and the rest of the CDR3 is filled in from the germline J gene. The gene calls are TRBV5-1 and TRBJ1-1; the D is unclear. The CDR3 has 14 residues. Germline CDR1 SGHRS, CDR2 YFSETQ. With 0 bases removed from V and 0 bases from J, the gap between germline ends came to 6 bases. The CDR3 loop reads CASSLDLMNTEAFF. The sequenced CDR3 bases are TGCGCCAGCAGCTTGGACCTAATGAACACTGAA. The full variable domain, rest sourced from reference TRBV5-1 and TRBJ1-1, is KAGVTQTPRYLIKTRGQQVTLSCSPISGHRSVSWYQQTPGQGLQFLFEYFSETQRNKGNFPGRFSGRQFSNSRSEMNVSTLELGDSALYLCASSLDLMNTEAFFGQGTRLTVV.

A remark on this clone: Coverage ceases 3 residues before the CDR3 finishes, and the germline J gene fills in the end. V usage is TRBV19 and J usage is TRBJ1-3, with 7 bases that match TRBD1. Germline V gene lookup returns CDR1 LNHDA and CDR2 SQIVND (reference sequence). Unmatched junction bases numbered 13, after V lost 5 bases and J lost 0 bases. CDR3 length equals 18 residues. The CDR3 reads CASSETFGGQYSGNTIYF. CDR3 DNA (partial): TGTGCCAGTAGTGAAACCTTTGGGGGACAGTACTCTGGAAACACC. The full variable domain, completed using reference TRBV19 and TRBJ1-3, is DGGITQSPKYLFRKEGQNVTLSCEQNLNHDAMYWYRQDPGQGLRLIYYSQIVNDFQKGDIAEGYSVSREKKESFPLTVTSAQKNPTAFYLCASSETFGGQYSGNTIYFGEGSWLTVV.

This clone was counted only a few times. The read finishes 3 residues shy of the CDR3 end, and the germline J gene is used to complete it. V gene TRBV2 combines with J gene TRBJ1-5, with D perhaps matching TRBD1 (5 bases). Germline values: CDR1 SNHLY, CDR2 FYNNEI. This CDR3 spans 18 amino acids. V was trimmed by 7 bases and J by 0 bases, leaving 22 bases between them. The covered CDR3 bases are TGTGCCAGCAACGGTCCCGTAGGGGCAGAGTATAGCAATCAGCCC. It is translated as CASNGPVGAEYSNQP. The whole CDR3 reads CASNGPVGAEYSNQPQHF.

In this sample, this clone turned up many times. The read ends 3 residues before the CDR3 terminus; that terminus is restored from the germline J gene. The chain links TRBV7-2 to TRBJ1-1; maybe TRBD1 (6 bases). V was shortened by 3 bases and J by 1 base, with 12 bases between the two germline ends. The CDR3 is made up of 15 amino acids. Germline V gives CDR1 SGHTA, CDR2 FQGNSA. Incomplete CDR3 DNA: TGTGCCAGCAGCTTTTGGGACACTCGGAACACTGAA. It specifies CASSFWDTRNTE. The complete CDR3 protein is CASSFWDTRNTEAFF.

Remarks on this clone: The read halts 3 residues ahead of the CDR3 end, with the missing end drawn from the germline J gene. The rearrangement joins TRBV30 to TRBJ1-1; TRBD1 is a possible D gene (5 bases). Germline lookup yields CDR1 GTSNPN and CDR2 SVGIG (reference sequence). This CDR3 has 14 residues. V was cut by 0 bases and J by 2 bases, with 10 bases left in between. The CDR3 DNA, read in part, is TGTGCCTGGAGTGTAGCTGGGGCTAACACTGAA. Translating it yields CAWSVAGANTE. The CDR3 in its entirety is CAWSVAGANTEAFF.

This clone was counted many times. Read coverage stops 3 residues before the CDR3 terminus; the germline J gene supplies the remainder. The chain recombines TRBV15 with TRBJ2-7; 7 bases agree with TRBD1. V lost 3 bases and J lost 6; bases outside the gene matches: 14. This CDR3 region has 16 residues. Germline V lookup: CDR1 LNHNV, CDR2 YYDKDF (reference sequence). The DNA read from the CDR3 is TGTGCCACCAGCAGTTCCACAGGGGCCTTGTTGGGCGAG. It specifies CATSSSTGALLGE. The complete CDR3 protein is CATSSSTGALLGEQYF.

As concerns this clone: The read ends 3 residues shy of where the CDR3 ends; the end is completed using the germline J gene. The chain carries TRBV2 and TRBJ1-6; D may be TRBD1 (6 bases). This CDR3 contains 13 residues. Looked up from germline, CDR1 is SNHLY and CDR2 is FYNNEI. V lost 9 bases and J lost 6, with 12 bases in between. CDR3 sequence reads: CARGQGSNSPLHF. CDR3 DNA, as far as it was read: TGTGCCAGGGGACAAGGAAGTAATTCACCC.

This clone was counted only a few times. The CDR3 end is not reached by the read, which stops 3 residues before it; the germline J gene fills it in. The chain has TRBV7-9 and TRBJ1-2; D is perhaps TRBD1 (5 bases). Germline loops: CDR1 SEHNR, CDR2 FQNEAQ (reference sequence). V gave up 3 bases and J gave up 4 bases, with 12 bases separating them. CDR3 length: 14 amino acids. Incomplete CDR3 DNA: TGTGCCAGCAGCTTGTTGGCAGGGCGCTATGGC. It yields the protein CASSLLAGRYG. Given in full, the CDR3 is CASSLLAGRYGYTF.

This clone was observed many times. The read ends 3 residues before the CDR3 terminus; that terminus is restored from the germline J gene. J is TRBJ2-3 and V is TRBV2, with D perhaps matching TRBD2 (6 bases). Trimming took 6 bases from V and 6 from J, leaving 13 bases between them. In germline, CDR1 is SNHLY, CDR2 FYNNEI. CDR3 size: 13 residues. Incomplete CDR3 DNA: TGTGCCAGCAGCCTTTCCGCGGGGGATACG. As protein: CASSLSAGDT. The CDR3 reads in full as CASSLSAGDTQYF.

This clone was recorded at least ten times. The CDR3 end is not reached by the read, which stops 3 residues before it; the germline J gene fills it in. The chain recombines TRBV11-3 with TRBJ2-3, with 8 bases aligning to TRBD2. V lost 5 bases, J lost 0 bases, and 1 base stayed unmatched. CDR1 SGHNT and CDR2 YENEEA come from the germline V gene. The CDR3 is 14 amino acids. CDR3 residues: CASSRGGSTDTQYF. The covered CDR3 bases are TGTGCCAGCAGCCGGGGGGGTAGCACAGATACG. Drawing the rest from reference TRBV11-3 and TRBJ2-3, the complete variable domain is EAGVVQSPRYKIIEKKQPVAFWCNPISGHNTLYWYLQNLGQGPELLIRYENEEAVDDSQLPKDRFSAERLKGVDSTLKIQPAELGDSAVYLCASSRGGSTDTQYFGPGTRLTVL.

This clone appeared a few times. The sequenced fragment ends 3 residues before the CDR3 boundary, so the rest is inferred from the germline J gene. The rearrangement joins TRBV7-9 to TRBJ1-2; 7 bases map to TRBD1. The ends lost 7 bases at V and 6 bases at J; junction bases unmatched: 11. The CDR3 sequence is 14 residues long. Germline V gene lookup returns CDR1 SEHNR and CDR2 FQNEAQ (reference sequence). CDR3 DNA, as far as it was read: TGTGCCAGCACCCGATCAACAGGGGATCATGGC. It encodes CASTRSTGDHG. The full CDR3 protein reads CASTRSTGDHGYTF. The full variable domain, completed using reference TRBV7-9 and TRBJ1-2, is DTGVSQNPRHKITKRGQNVTFRCDPISEHNRLYWYRQTLGQGPEFLTYFQNEAQLEKSRLLSDRFSAERPKGSFSTLEIQRTEQGDSAMYLCASTRSTGDHGYTFGSGTRLTVV.

About this clone: Read coverage stops 3 residues before the CDR3 terminus; the germline J gene supplies the remainder. The chain is built from TRBV19 and TRBJ1-5; 8 nucleotides line up with TRBD1. CDR1 is LNHDA, CDR2 SQIVND, per germline (reference sequence). The CDR3 is 18 residues long. Trimming removed 3 bases from V and 0 bases from J; junction bases left unmatched: 10. This CDR3 reads CASSIGQGRGYSNQPQHF. Incomplete CDR3 DNA: TGTGCCAGTAGTATCGGACAGGGAAGAGGGTATAGCAATCAGCCC.

A note on this clone: Sequencing ends 3 residues short of the CDR3 end; the germline J gene provides the rest. The chain links TRBV7-3 to TRBJ2-1, with D possibly TRBD2 on 5 matching bases. Germline-derived CDR1 and CDR2 are SGHTA and FQGTGA. V shed 0 bases and J shed 7 bases, with 16 bases lying between them. The CDR3 is 16 amino acids. Partial CDR3 DNA: TGTGCCAGCAGCTTAACTGCAGGTACGGGGTGGAATGAG. This codes for CASSLTAGTGWNE. The CDR3, in full, reads CASSLTAGTGWNEQFF.

About this clone itself: The observed sequence ends 3 residues before the CDR3 terminus, with the missing tail filled in from the germline J gene. This rearrangement joins TRBV11-3 to TRBJ2-3; 11 bases are shared with TRBD2. The CDR3 is 15 residues long. CDR1 and CDR2 from the germline V gene are SGHNT and YENEEA. Trimming removed 1 base from V and 6 bases from J; junction bases left unmatched: 3. The CDR3 DNA, read in part, is TGTGCCAGCAGCTTAGGCGGACTAGCGGGCGATACG. Translated: CASSLGGLAGDT. The CDR3 in its entirety is CASSLGGLAGDTQYF.

On this clone: At one of its ends the junction is not consistent with the germline gene, which may arise from a read error. The read halts 3 residues ahead of the CDR3 end, with the missing end drawn from the germline J gene. The chain has TRBV7-3 and TRBJ1-1; TRBD1 matches at 8 bases. Per the germline V gene, CDR1 is SGHTA and CDR2 is FQGTGA. There are 13 residues in the CDR3. CDR3 DNA, as far as it was read: TGTGCCAGCAGCGTAACGACAGGGGCTGAA. Protein: CASSVTTGAE. The full CDR3 protein is CASSVTTGAEAFF.

Worth noting for this clone: Read coverage stops 3 residues before the CDR3 terminus; the germline J gene supplies the remainder. The chain links TRBV2 to TRBJ1-5; D remains ambiguous. Per germline, CDR1 SNHLY and CDR2 FYNNEI. This CDR3 has 16 amino acids. The germline V and J ends were trimmed by 1 base and 0 bases, with 10 bases remaining between them. The CDR3 bases that were read are TGTGCCAGCAGTGAAGAAAATCGGTATAGCAATCAGCCC. Its translation is CASSEENRYSNQP. The CDR3 in full is CASSEENRYSNQPQHF.

Many counts were recorded for this clone. The CDR3 goes on 3 residues after the read ends, and that part is filled in from the germline J gene. The genes are TRBV19 and TRBJ2-1, with 7 bases matching TRBD1. Germline values: CDR1 LNHDA, CDR2 SQIVND (reference sequence). J gave up 1 base and V 7 bases, and 10 bases lay outside the gene matches. The CDR3 sequence is 16 residues long. CDR3 amino acids: CASTPEGAASYNEQFF. The sequenced part of the CDR3 DNA is TGTGCCAGTACCCCCGAGGGGGCGGCTTCCTACAATGAG. The complete variable domain, with remaining parts taken from reference TRBV19 and TRBJ2-1, reads DGGITQSPKYLFRKEGQNVTLSCEQNLNHDAMYWYRQDPGQGLRLIYYSQIVNDFQKGDIAEGYSVSREKKESFPLTVTSAQKNPTAFYLCASTPEGAASYNEQFFGPGTRLTVL.